The 18 T cell receptor beta chains reported below all come from one sample, sequenced in a study of shared clonotypes between healthy human individuals. Sequencing was performed with immunoSEQ multiplex PCR; in TCRdb, only in-frame clones are kept and a portion is missing. The sample shows roughly 890,000 clones, 80% to 95% of them seen only once. The naive CD8 fraction comprised CD45RO-negative cells positively selected for CCR7 and excluded terminally differentiated effector memory CD45RA+ cells. The source material was naive CD8+ T cells sorted from blood. Receptors were obtained from a man younger than 40 in good health.

This chain connects TRBV7-6 to TRBJ1-5; no clear D. Germline values: CDR1 SGHVS, CDR2 FNYEAQ. The germline V and J ends were trimmed by 2 bases and 4 bases, with 9 bases remaining between them. The CDR3 has 14 amino acids. This CDR3 is CASSLNIYNQPQHF. The CDR3 nucleotides read TGTGCCAGCAGCTTAAACATATATAATCAGCCCCAGCATTTT.

The chain is built from TRBV27 and TRBJ2-7, with 10 bases that match TRBD2. Germline assignment: CDR1 MNHEY and CDR2 SMNVEV (reference sequence). Trimming took 5 bases from V and 3 from J; bases not matched to a gene: 4. The CDR3 is made up of 14 amino acids. As DNA, the CDR3 is TGTGCCAGCAGTCCTAGCGGGAGCGTCTACGAGCAGTACTTC. The encoded protein is CASSPSGSVYEQYF.

This chain links TRBV19 with TRBJ1-1; D remains unclear. CDR3 length: 13 residues. Trimming pared 2 bases from V and 3 bases from J, leaving 7 bases between. The V gene's germline CDR1 is LNHDA and CDR2 SQIVND (reference sequence). The DNA of the CDR3 is TGTGCCAGTAGTATACGGCCAGACACTGAAGCTTTCTTT. Amino acid sequence: CASSIRPDTEAFF.

This clone was found once. The V gene is TRBV4-1, the J gene TRBJ2-3; D gene uncertain. The CDR3 extends over 17 amino acids. Trimming pared 0 bases from V and 1 base from J, leaving 14 bases between. Germline assignment: CDR1 MGHRA and CDR2 YSYEKL. Here the CDR3 reads CASSQEMERIGTDTQYF. The CDR3, as DNA: TGCGCCAGCAGCCAAGAGATGGAAAGAATCGGCACAGATACGCAGTATTTT.

The rearrangement uses TRBV7-9 and TRBJ2-3, with D perhaps matching TRBD1 (6 bases). The CDR3 loop spans 15 amino acids. The germline CDR1 and CDR2 sequences are SEHNR and FQNEAQ (reference sequence). The V gene lost 2 bases and the J gene lost 6 bases, with 15 bases spanning the gap. The CDR3 here is CASSLRGQLADTQYF. The CDR3 region has the DNA TGTGCCAGCAGCTTACGGGGACAATTGGCGGATACGCAGTATTTT.

Points on this clone: The identical CDR3 is also encoded by other nucleotide sequences in the sample. This chain connects TRBV5-1 to TRBJ2-1; D not certain. The germline CDR1 and CDR2 sequences are SGHRS and YFSETQ. V was cut by 0 bases and J by 5 bases, with 3 bases left in between. The CDR3 has 12 amino acids. The CDR3 DNA is TGCGCCAGCAGCTTGGGGCACAATGAGCAGTTCTTC. Translating it yields CASSLGHNEQFF.

The J gene is TRBJ2-1, the V gene TRBV28; D gene uncertain. Germline V CDR1 and CDR2: MDHEN, SYDVKM. V lost 3 bases and J 1 base, leaving 7 bases between the germline ends. CDR3 length: 14 residues. The DNA of the CDR3 is TGTGCCAGCAGTTTTCTCAGATCCTACAATGAGCAGTTCTTC. Translated: CASSFLRSYNEQFF.

The rearrangement joins TRBV19 to TRBJ2-1, with D hard to call. This CDR3 comprises 12 residues. Between the trimmed V and J ends, which lost 6 bases and 5 bases, there was a span of 8 bases. In germline, CDR1 is LNHDA, CDR2 SQIVND (reference sequence). CDR3 loop: CASRALNNEQFF. The CDR3 region has the DNA TGTGCCAGTAGGGCCTTGAACAATGAGCAGTTCTTC.

The chain is built from TRBV7-6 and TRBJ1-1; D is undetermined. Trimming removed 1 base from V and 1 base from J, with 7 bases in between. The CDR3 has 14 amino acids. Germline values: CDR1 SGHVS, CDR2 FNYEAQ. This chain's CDR3 is CASSLGAENTEAFF. Here the CDR3 DNA reads TGTGCCAGCAGCTTAGGGGCAGAGAACACTGAAGCTTTCTTT. Based on the CDR3 plus reference TRBV7-6 and TRBJ1-1, the full variable domain is GAGVSQSPRYKVTKRGQDVALRCDPISGHVSLYWYRQALGQGPEFLTYFNYEAQQDKSGLPNDRFSAERPEGSISTLTIQRTEQRDSAMYRCASSLGAENTEAFFGQGTRLTVV.

This chain links TRBV4-3 with TRBJ1-1; D possibly corresponds to TRBD1 (5 bases). The CDR3 has 16 amino acids. V dropped 0 bases and J dropped 8 bases, with 19 bases sitting between them. Germline CDR1 and CDR2: LGHNA and YSLEER. The CDR3 loop is CASSQDGAAGTGEAFF. In nucleotides, the CDR3 is TGCGCCAGCAGCCAAGACGGGGCCGCGGGAACGGGAGAAGCTTTCTTT.

The J gene is TRBJ2-7, the V gene TRBV14; TRBD2 matches at 10 bases. In germline, CDR1 is SGHDN, CDR2 FVKESK. The CDR3 has 14 amino acids. V lost 4 bases and J lost 3; bases outside the gene matches: 3. In DNA form, the CDR3 reads TGTGCCAGCAGCCCTAGCGGGAGTCTCTACGAGCAGTACTTC. Translated, it gives CASSPSGSLYEQYF.

The genes are TRBV4-3 and TRBJ1-3; D is unresolved. Germline CDR1 reads LGHNA; CDR2 reads YSLEER. The CDR3 contains 17 residues. The V and J ends lost 1 base and 0 bases respectively, with 13 bases between them. In DNA form, the CDR3 reads TGCGCCAGCAGCCAAGGTGTGGGTCCGAGCTCTGGAAACACCATATATTTT. As protein: CASSQGVGPSSGNTIYF.

The chain employs TRBV5-1 and TRBJ2-2; a weak D match, TRBD1 (5 bases). The CDR3 extends over 16 amino acids. CDR1 SGHRS and CDR2 YFSETQ come from the germline V gene. V was trimmed by 0 bases and J by 4 bases, leaving 13 bases between them. The CDR3 DNA is TGCGCCAGCAGCTTGGGACAGACGAGTCGCACCGGGGAGCTGTTTTTT. Its protein product is CASSLGQTSRTGELFF.

The chain joins TRBV19 to TRBJ1-4, with D hard to call. Between the trimmed V and J ends, which lost 6 bases and 6 bases, there was a span of 11 bases. This CDR3 is 13 amino acids long. Germline CDR1 and CDR2: LNHDA and SQIVND (reference sequence). CDR3 sequence (DNA): TGTGCCAGTAGCCCATCCTCTCATGAAAAACTGTTTTTT. As protein: CASSPSSHEKLFF.

V and J are TRBV7-9 and TRBJ2-1, with TRBD2 matching over 11 bases. The V and J ends lost 5 bases and 0 bases, in that order; junction bases with no gene match: 6. The CDR3 runs to 17 residues. Germline loops: CDR1 SEHNR, CDR2 FQNEAQ (reference sequence). The CDR3 DNA reads TGTGCCAGCAGCCGACTAGCGGGACAAAACTCCTACAATGAGCAGTTCTTC. This codes for CASSRLAGQNSYNEQFF.

The DNA of the CDR3 is TGTGCCAGCAGCTTTTTGGCCTTTGCCGGGGAAAATGAAAAACTGTTTTTT. Its translation is CASSFLAFAGENEKLFF. V is TRBV5-8 and J is TRBJ1-4; unclear D gene. V lost 2 bases to trimming and J lost 5 bases, with 19 bases between them. The CDR3 sequence is 17 residues long. The V gene's germline CDR1 is SGHTS and CDR2 YDEGEE.

Turning to this clone: Other DNA sequences in this sample translate to the same CDR3. This rearrangement joins TRBV4-3 to TRBJ2-7; 11 bases map to TRBD2. The CDR3 contains 15 residues. Looked up from germline, CDR1 is LGHNA and CDR2 is YSLEER. V lost 4 bases, J lost 4 bases, and 6 bases stayed unmatched. For the CDR3, the DNA is TGCGCCAGCAGCCCAGGACTAGCGGGTTCATACGAGCAGTACTTC. Its protein product is CASSPGLAGSYEQYF.

The chain employs TRBV7-8 and TRBJ2-7; a possible D gene is TRBD1 (6 bases). With 1 base removed from V and 6 bases from J, the gap between germline ends came to 19 bases. Germline V gene lookup returns CDR1 SGHVS and CDR2 FQNEAQ. The CDR3 spans 16 residues. CDR3 amino acids: CASSLGRVNRDGEQYF. The CDR3 DNA reads as TGTGCCAGCAGCTTAGGCCGAGTTAACAGGGACGGCGAGCAGTACTTC.